This T cell receptor (beta chain) was captured by sequencing in a study of blood T cell repertoires in COVID-19 (TCRdb year 2020). About the full investigation: Samples from collaborators originated in the United States, Italy and Spain and spanned both the acute and convalescent phases of COVID-19. Sample metadata almost always included a de-identified subject ID, COVID-19 status, age in years and sex. The samples were drawn from the first 160 participants of the ongoing ImmuneRACE study and from about 1,200 subjects provided by 6 global collaborators. The repertoires were released in a freely available public database intended as a resource for research on the immune response to SARS-CoV-2. Subjects who had been exposed to COVID-19, were actively infected with it, or had recovered from it provided the deeply sampled blood TCRbeta repertoires that made up the dataset. The prospective study material was composed of cDNA or gDNA derived from T cells, B-cell-depleted T cells, or PBMCs. Where available, HLA class I and class II types were taken from metadata supplied by the sample provider and were not determined by assay-based typing. On the study overall, not on this receptor specifically: Clinical and demographic metadata were provided uncurated, with the amount varying by source and participant.

On this clone: Its binding antigen is unknown. No much larger clonotype is one base removed from it; base qualities were not supplied.

At one collaborating source in Seattle, patients were enrolled during active infection and were followed longitudinally through the course of disease. Each collaborating institution followed its own protocols to collect whole blood in K2EDTA tubes. For TCRbeta analysis, collaborator samples were shipped as frozen whole blood, as isolated PBMCs, or as DNA extracted from either sample type. TCRbeta CDR3 regions were amplified from genomic DNA using the immunoSEQ Assay, a bias-controlled multiplex PCR. In the paper's pipeline: The number of nucleated cells in each sample was estimated from the amplification of reference gene primers within the assay. To quantify the absolute abundance of each unique TCRbeta CDR3 rearrangement, sequence reads were collapsed and filtered. For each sample, productive Simpson clonality was calculated as the square root of Simpson's diversity index across productive rearrangements. The table was pulled from immuneACCESS by TCRdb, which kept in-frame rearrangements only. Such tables lose some clones; where checked, under half of the loss comes from unresolved V genes, and the rest has no known cause. The V and J calls and clone size were taken over from that table, and D and trimming were inferred from the DNA. Recorded for this sample are fewer than 350,000 clones; about nine tenths of them occurred a single time. Jointly, the top ten make up approximately 10% of the sample.

The sample was peripheral blood. The clonotype comes from a man aged 25-40 years with COVID-19, enrolled during active disease.

CDR3 sequence: CATGGGALEEKLFF. The sequence in DNA is TGTGCCACCGGGGGGGGAGCGCTCGAAGAAAAACTGTTTTTT. This chain joins TRBV19 to TRBJ1-4; the D region possibly corresponds to TRBD1 (5 bases align). V is reduced by 10 bases and J by 8 bases, leaving a spacing of 20 bases between them. The CDR3 holds 14 amino acids from the cysteine to the phenylalanine. Solely the CDR3 DNA is kept, with 42 bases framed from the first base. The CDR1 and CDR2 encoded by the germline V gene (reference sequence) are LNHDA and SQIVND.